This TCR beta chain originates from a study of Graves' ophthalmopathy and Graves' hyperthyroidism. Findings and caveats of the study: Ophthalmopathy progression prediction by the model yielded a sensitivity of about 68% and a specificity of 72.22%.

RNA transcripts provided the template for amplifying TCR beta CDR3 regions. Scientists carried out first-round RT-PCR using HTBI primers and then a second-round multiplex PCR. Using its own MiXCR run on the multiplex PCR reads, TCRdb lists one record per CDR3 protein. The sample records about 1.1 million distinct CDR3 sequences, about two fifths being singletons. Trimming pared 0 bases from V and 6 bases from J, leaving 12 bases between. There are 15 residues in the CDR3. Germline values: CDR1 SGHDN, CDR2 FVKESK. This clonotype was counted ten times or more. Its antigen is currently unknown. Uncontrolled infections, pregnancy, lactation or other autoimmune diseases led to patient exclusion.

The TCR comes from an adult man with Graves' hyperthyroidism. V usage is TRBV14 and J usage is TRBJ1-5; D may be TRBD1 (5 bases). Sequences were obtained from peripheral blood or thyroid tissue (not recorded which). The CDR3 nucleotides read TGTGCCAGCAGCCAAGATCCAGGGAGGTGTCAGCCCCAGCATTTT. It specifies CASSQDPGRCQPQHF.